The 5 T cell receptor beta chains below all came from one sample that was sequenced in a study of T cell repertoires in cytomegalovirus infection. One entry per CDR3 protein, called by TCRdb with MiXCR from the reads. Of about 740,000 distinct CDR3 sequences detected, 35% appear once; the ten largest clones hold around 2.8%. The source material was PBMCs. The receptors derive from a human donor in good health (CMV status not recorded). Some clones in this sample may be carry-over from other donors' samples.

The chain is built from TRBV28 and TRBJ1-4, with 8 bases identical to TRBD1. The CDR3 has 16 amino acids. Germline lookup yields CDR1 MDHEN and CDR2 SYDVKM. V lost 4 bases, J lost 4 bases, and 8 bases stayed unmatched. CDR3 in amino acids: CASSSDRGKDNEKLFF. The CDR3 DNA reads as TGTGCCAGCAGTTCCGACAGGGGAAAGGATAATGAAAAACTGTTTTTT.

The chain uses TRBV10-3 and TRBJ2-3, with D uncertain. Looked up from germline, CDR1 is ENHRY and CDR2 is SYGVKD. Trimming took off 7 bases at V and 0 bases at J, with 11 bases between the two ends. This CDR3 comprises 14 residues. CDR3: CAINGPPSTDTQYF. CDR3 coding DNA: TGTGCCATCAACGGTCCTCCTAGCACAGATACGCAGTATTTT.

CDR3: CASSQGGLDKSYGYTF. The CDR3 bases are TGTGCCAGCAGCCAAGGGGGGTTGGACAAAAGCTATGGCTACACCTTC. This rearrangement joins TRBV4-2 to TRBJ1-2; a possible D gene is TRBD1 (5 bases). The CDR3 is made up of 16 amino acids. The germline CDR1 and CDR2 sequences are LGHNA and YNFKEQ. Trimming stripped 1 base from V and 4 bases from J, with 16 bases between.

The gene calls are TRBV3-1 and TRBJ2-7, with 7 bases aligning to TRBD1. CDR3 size: 14 residues. Germline assignment: CDR1 LGHDT and CDR2 YNNKEL (reference sequence). With V trimmed by 2 bases and J by 3 bases, 4 bases remained unmatched. The CDR3 reads CASSQPGQVYEQYF. DNA of the CDR3: TGTGCCAGCAGCCAACCTGGACAGGTCTACGAGCAGTACTTC.

On this clonotype itself: A much larger clone is a single base away; this may be a read error. V usage is TRBV25-1 and J usage is TRBJ1-5, with a possible D match to TRBD1 (5 bases). Trimming cost V 8 bases and J 6 bases, with 32 bases left between them. CDR1 is MGHDK, CDR2 SYGVNS, per germline. CDR3 size: 19 residues. The DNA for the CDR3 is TGTGCCAGCCGTGGCTTAATCGACAGACCTTCAACTGGGGGTCAGCCCCAGCATTTT. Translation: CASRGLIDRPSTGGQPQHF.